Shown below are 5 T cell receptor beta chains from a single sample sequenced in a study of T cells after yellow fever vaccination. TCRdb analysed the 5' RACE reads with MiXCR anew, one entry per CDR3 protein. The sample lists 340,000 or so distinct CDR3 sequences; around 12% were seen once. The sample in question was CD4+ T cells sorted from PBMCs, obtained 15 days after the yellow fever booster vaccination. Source of these receptors: a man between 18 and 29 years old who received the YFV17D yellow fever vaccine.

The table lists this clonotype with a few counts. V is TRBV7-2 and J is TRBJ2-1; 10 nucleotides match TRBD2. The CDR3 sequence is 16 residues long. Trimming took 4 bases from V and 6 from J; bases not matched to a gene: 9. CDR1 is SGHTA and CDR2 is FQGNSA in the germline V gene. The CDR3 bases are TGTGCCAGCAGCTCTGCCGGGACTAGCGCTTTCAATGAGCAGTTCTTC. This gives the protein CASSSAGTSAFNEQFF.

The chain recombines TRBV6-5 with TRBJ1-6, with D possibly being TRBD1 (5 bases). Trimming took off 2 bases at V and 9 bases at J, with 17 bases between the two ends. The CDR3 extends over 16 amino acids. Per germline, CDR1 MNHEY and CDR2 SVGAGI. The CDR3 reads CASSYQLPGISSPLHF. In DNA form, the CDR3 reads TGTGCCAGCAGTTACCAACTTCCAGGGATAAGTTCACCCCTCCACTTT.

This clonotype occurred a few times. The chain uses TRBV12-3 or TRBV12-4 and TRBJ1-5, with 7 bases fitting TRBD1. The CDR3 is 14 residues long. The trim removed 5 bases at V and 5 bases at J, leaving 6 bases unmatched. In DNA form, the CDR3 reads TGTGCCAGCAGTAGTGACAGGGATTATCAGCCCCAGCATTTT. Encoded protein: CASSSDRDYQPQHF.

The sample holds many counts of this clonotype. This chain joins TRBV27 and TRBJ1-5; no clear D gene. V was clipped by 2 bases and J by 0 bases, with 8 bases between them. The CDR3 runs to 15 residues. Per the germline V gene, CDR1 is MNHEY and CDR2 is SMNVEV (reference sequence). The CDR3 sequence: CASSLLGDSNQPQHF. Here the CDR3 DNA reads TGTGCCAGCAGTTTACTTGGGGATAGCAATCAGCCCCAGCATTTT.

This clonotype was detected a few times. This chain uses TRBV4-2 with TRBJ1-5; D is possibly TRBD1 (5 bases). Trimming took off 0 bases at V and 8 bases at J, with 11 bases between the two ends. Germline CDR1 reads LGHNA; CDR2 reads YNFKEQ. The CDR3 consists of 14 residues. The CDR3 DNA reads TGTGCCAGCAGCCAAGATCTTGGGACGAAGCCCCAGCATTTT. Its protein product is CASSQDLGTKPQHF.